This TCR beta chain stems from a study of blood T cell repertoires in COVID-19. Study-wide background: COVID-19 samples collected from the United States, Italy and Spain covered acute and convalescent phases. In each case, the material was cDNA or gDNA derived from T cells, B-cell-depleted T cells, or PBMCs.

Followed longitudinally, the Seattle patients had been enrolled during active infection. Per the original data handling: Nucleated cell number was recorded as an estimate derived from reference gene primer amplification. The repertoire was sequenced with immunoSEQ multiplex PCR; TCRdb's copy has only in-frame clones and lacks some. V and J calls and clone size are as listed in that table; D and trimming were resolved from the DNA. The table includes about 360,000 clones, approximately 86% detected once. V lost 4 bases to trimming and J lost 0 bases; unmatched junction nucleotides: 11. The CDR3 has 18 residues. Germline CDR1 is ENHRY and CDR2 is SYGVKD.

V is TRBV10-3 and J is TRBJ2-5; 10 positions agree with TRBD1. The source of this sequence is a woman aged 55-69 years with COVID-19, enrolled during active disease. The sequenced material came from peripheral blood. The CDR3 sequence is CAISVNRQGALHQETQYF. The CDR3 DNA reads TGTGCCATCAGTGTAAACCGACAGGGGGCTCTTCACCAAGAGACCCAGTACTTC.